This T cell receptor beta chain was recorded in a study of regulatory T cells. This clone was seen a few times. Its antigen is unidentified. Amplification used 52 TRBV primers and 13 TRBJ primers. Using immunoSEQ multiplex PCR, the repertoire was profiled, and TCRdb retains in-frame clones only, with some absent. The profile shows tens of thousands of clones, over 90% of them singletons. Findings and caveats of the study: Hydrophobic residues at CDR3 positions 6 and 7 were enriched in conventional CD4+ T cells of CD3G-deficient patients. Patient repertoires had restricted TRB V-J pairs and skewed V and J usage, most in Tregs.

Germline CDR1 reads MNHNS; CDR2 reads SASEGT. The germline V and J ends were trimmed by 2 bases and 4 bases, with 8 bases remaining between them. The CDR3 runs 13 residues. A couple of CD3G-deficient patients had more severe autoimmunity; all had some. V usage is TRBV6-1 and J usage is TRBJ1-2, with a possible D match to TRBD1 (6 bases). Sequencing was done on a sample of conventional CD4+ T cells sorted from blood. This sequence was found in a child aged 2-15 years with CD3G deficiency. The chain's CDR3 is CASSEPGAYGYTF. DNA for the CDR3: TGTGCCAGCAGTGAACCAGGGGCCTATGGCTACACCTTC.